This T cell receptor (beta chain) was captured in a study of breast tumors, draining lymph nodes, adjacent tissues. Breast cancer patients provided tissue from their axillary draining lymph nodes. Comment on this clonotype: A much bigger clone sits one base away, suggesting this may be a read error.

Germline CDR1 and CDR2: SGHNT and YENEEA. The CDR3 has 13 amino acids. V dropped 5 bases and J dropped 9 bases, with 14 bases sitting between them. TCRdb reprocessed the multiplex PCR reads with MiXCR, giving one entry per CDR3 protein. Among fewer than 250,000 distinct CDR3 sequences, about 30% were seen once, and the ten largest hold approximately 1.5%. Sequencing was done on a sample of axillary lymph node tissue. This clonotype was obtained from a female donor with breast cancer. Some clones in this sample may be carry-over from other donors' samples. The V and J genes are TRBV11-3 and TRBJ2-1, with TRBD2 as a possible D gene (6 bases). The CDR3 DNA reads as TGTGCCAGCAGCGCAAGGCTAGCGACTGAGCAGTTCTTC. It is translated as CASSARLATEQFF.